The next 30 T cell receptor beta chains were all read from a single sample in a study of cytomegalovirus exposure and HLA in healthy donors. 13 Jbeta primers and 60 Vbeta primers were used for the PCR. Sequenced by immunoSEQ multiplex PCR; TCRdb stores in-frame clones only, minus some. There are 95,000 to 150,000 clones in the sample; over 70% occur only once, and around 8% lies in the top ten. The sample comprised PBMCs. These receptors originate from a female donor in good health and CMV-seropositive.

The V and J genes are TRBV5-1 and TRBJ1-4; 10 bases match TRBD1. Germline loops: CDR1 SGHRS, CDR2 YFSETQ. The J segment lost 6 bases and the V segment lost 3 bases, leaving 5 bases of the junction unmatched. This CDR3 region has 15 residues. The CDR3 DNA is TGCGCCAGCAGCTCGGGACAGGGGAGGGATGAAAAACTGTTTTTT. It yields the protein CASSSGQGRDEKLFF.

The chain uses TRBV18 and TRBJ1-4; D is undetermined. In germline, CDR1 is KGHSH, CDR2 LQKENI. Trimming removed 2 bases at V and 7 bases at J, with 5 bases between. The CDR3 totals 12 residues. CDR3 sequence: CASSPRGEKLFF. For the CDR3, the DNA is TGTGCCAGCTCACCAAGAGGTGAAAAACTGTTTTTT.

This clone was seen only a few times. The chain is built from TRBV30 and TRBJ2-7; tentatively, D is TRBD1 (5 bases). With 2 bases removed from V and 5 bases from J, the gap between germline ends came to 10 bases. Germline V gives CDR1 GTSNPN, CDR2 SVGIG (reference sequence). This CDR3 has 12 amino acids. The CDR3 nucleotides read TGTGCCTGGAGTCTGCAGGGCCACGAGCAGTACTTC. This codes for CAWSLQGHEQYF.

The genes are TRBV6-6 and TRBJ2-3; tentative D call: TRBD1 (6 bases). CDR1 and CDR2 from the germline V gene are MNHNY and SVGAGI (reference sequence). The V gene lost 4 bases and the J gene lost 3 bases, with 8 bases spanning the gap. The CDR3 runs 13 residues. The CDR3 spells CASSSQGTDTQYF. In DNA form, the CDR3 reads TGTGCCAGCAGTTCACAGGGTACAGATACGCAGTATTTT.

This chain links TRBV6-6 with TRBJ2-1; weak D call: TRBD1 (6 bases). CDR1 and CDR2 from the germline V gene are MNHNY and SVGAGI (reference sequence). The length of the CDR3 is 16 residues. V shed 0 bases and J shed 4 bases, with 13 bases lying between them. The CDR3 region has the DNA TGTGCCAGCAGTTACTCAGGGGGTAACGAGTACAATGAGCAGTTCTTC. Protein product: CASSYSGGNEYNEQFF.

This chain uses TRBV19 with TRBJ1-1; tentatively, D is TRBD1 (6 bases). There are 14 residues in the CDR3. The V and J ends lost 3 bases and 5 bases respectively, with 13 bases between them. CDR1 and CDR2 from the germline V gene are LNHDA and SQIVND (reference sequence). DNA for the CDR3: TGTGCCAGTAGTATCCAACAGGGAAGGACTGAAGCTTTCTTT. This gives the protein CASSIQQGRTEAFF.

The chain links TRBV30 to TRBJ1-3; 7 nucleotides match TRBD1. The ends lost 7 bases at V and 0 bases at J; junction bases unmatched: 6. CDR1 GTSNPN and CDR2 SVGIG come from the germline V gene (reference sequence). The CDR3 consists of 14 residues. The CDR3 loop is CASRGTDSGNTIYF. CDR3 sequence (DNA): TGTGCCTCTCGCGGGACAGACTCTGGAAACACCATATATTTT.

The genes are TRBV4-3 and TRBJ2-1; D gene uncertain. This CDR3 has 17 residues. Per germline, CDR1 LGHNA and CDR2 YSLEER. V shed 0 bases and J shed 0 bases, with 12 bases lying between them. This CDR3 reads CASSQDMRPSSYNEQFF. The CDR3 bases are TGCGCCAGCAGCCAAGATATGAGGCCGAGCTCCTACAATGAGCAGTTCTTC.

The chain recombines TRBV5-6 with TRBJ2-5, with 8 nucleotides matching TRBD1. Germline-derived CDR1 and CDR2 are SGHDT and YYEEEE. The CDR3 extends over 15 amino acids. With V trimmed by 4 bases and J by 5 bases, 10 bases remained unmatched. The CDR3 coding sequence is TGTGCCAGCAGCCTTGGGGACAGGCCGAGGGAGACCCAGTACTTC. Translating gives CASSLGDRPRETQYF. Full variable domain (missing parts from reference TRBV5-6 and TRBJ2-5): DAGVTQSPTHLIKTRGQQVTLRCSPKSGHDTVSWYQQALGQGPQFIFQYYEEEERQRGNFPDRFSGHQFPNYSSELNVNALLLGDSALYLCASSLGDRPRETQYFGPGTRLLVL.

About this clone itself: The sample contains more than one DNA sequence encoding this CDR3. As DNA, the CDR3 is TGTGCCAGCAGCTTAGGCCTGCAGTCCTACGAGCAGTACTTC. Translated, it gives CASSLGLQSYEQYF. The rearrangement uses TRBV7-2 and TRBJ2-7; D unclear. CDR3 length: 14 residues. Trimming removed 1 base from V and 1 base from J, with 8 bases in between. The germline CDR1 and CDR2 sequences are SGHTA and FQGNSA.

V usage is TRBV5-6 and J usage is TRBJ1-6, with 9 positions matching TRBD1. After removal of 2 bases from V and 7 bases from J, the junction contained 4 bases not matched to a gene. CDR3 size: 15 residues. Germline V gene lookup returns CDR1 SGHDT and CDR2 YYEEEE. CDR3 loop: CASSFRTGVNSPLHF. As DNA, the CDR3 is TGTGCCAGCAGCTTCCGGACAGGGGTGAATTCACCCCTCCACTTT.

The rearrangement links TRBV5-6 to TRBJ2-1, with D maybe TRBD2 (6 bases). The CDR3 is 12 amino acids. V was clipped by 4 bases and J by 12 bases, with 14 bases between them. Germline CDR1 is SGHDT and CDR2 is YYEEEE. In DNA, the CDR3 is TGTGCCAGCAGCCGCCTCGGGACTGGGCAGTTCTTC. Translated, it gives CASSRLGTGQFF.

The chain has TRBV13 and TRBJ2-7, with 7 bases matching TRBD1. V gave up 5 bases and J gave up 1 base; unmatched junction bases: 2. This CDR3 has 13 amino acids. CDR1 is PRHDT, CDR2 FYEKMQ, per germline (reference sequence). DNA of the CDR3: TGTGCCAGCAGCCGGGACAGATCCTACGAGCAGTACTTC. It specifies CASSRDRSYEQYF.

The chain is built from TRBV5-1 and TRBJ1-6; no clear D gene. V was pared by 1 base and J by 8 bases, with 10 bases between. The CDR3 runs 14 residues. Germline V gene sequence: CDR1 SGHRS, CDR2 YFSETQ. CDR3 protein: CASSLTGGDSPLHF. CDR3 in DNA: TGCGCCAGCAGCTTGACGGGTGGAGATTCACCCCTCCACTTT.

This clone appeared once. The chain has TRBV28 and TRBJ2-7, with a weak D call TRBD1 (5 bases). This CDR3 contains 14 residues. V lost 5 bases to trimming and J lost 4 bases, with 15 bases between them. Germline V gene sequence: CDR1 MDHEN, CDR2 SYDVKM. For the CDR3, the DNA is TGTGCCAGCAGTCGAGGACAAAACCCGTACGAGCAGTACTTC. Protein sequence: CASSRGQNPYEQYF.

This rearrangement joins TRBV6-5 to TRBJ1-5; D is uncertain. This CDR3 region has 13 residues. In germline, CDR1 is MNHEY, CDR2 SVGAGI. V lost 5 bases, J lost 0 bases, and 5 bases lay in between. DNA of the CDR3: TGTGCCAGCAGTGTTAATAGCAATCAGCCCCAGCATTTT. Translating gives CASSVNSNQPQHF.

The genes are TRBV6-5 and TRBJ2-5, with TRBD1 as a possible D gene (6 bases). Germline CDR1 reads MNHEY; CDR2 reads SVGAGI. The germline V and J ends were trimmed by 2 bases and 0 bases, with 13 bases remaining between them. The CDR3 totals 16 residues. The CDR3 nucleotides are TGTGCCAGCAGTTACGGGGCAGGGGCGAACCAAGAGACCCAGTACTTC. This translates into CASSYGAGANQETQYF.

The chain is built from TRBV30 and TRBJ2-7, with a possible D match to TRBD1 (6 bases). This CDR3 is 12 amino acids long. Germline CDR1 and CDR2: GTSNPN and SVGIG (reference sequence). The germline V and J ends were trimmed by 3 bases and 4 bases, with 10 bases remaining between them. CDR3 nucleotide sequence: TGTGCCTGGAGCGGACAGTTTTACGAGCAGTACTTC. Translation: CAWSGQFYEQYF.

The J gene is TRBJ1-2, the V gene TRBV6-5; possibly TRBD1 for D (5 bases). The germline V gene encodes CDR1 MNHEY and CDR2 SVGAGI. The CDR3 length is 15 residues. The V gene lost 7 bases and the J gene lost 11 bases, with 26 bases spanning the gap. CDR3: CASIKAGSQGREYTF. The CDR3 DNA reads as TGTGCCAGCATTAAAGCCGGGAGCCAGGGAAGAGAATACACCTTC.

The rearrangement links TRBV4-1 to TRBJ2-1; D gene uncertain. From germline, CDR1 is MGHRA and CDR2 YSYEKL. V lost 1 base to trimming and J lost 5 bases, with 9 bases between them. The CDR3 length is 14 residues. This chain's CDR3 is CASSQVSANNEQFF. CDR3 sequence (DNA): TGCGCCAGCAGCCAAGTTTCCGCGAACAATGAGCAGTTCTTC.

Here the CDR3 DNA reads TGTGCCAGCAGCGCCGAGGCTCACGGGGAGACCCAGTACTTC. Translation gives CASSAEAHGETQYF. This chain joins TRBV7-8 and TRBJ2-5; the D is unclear. The germline CDR1 and CDR2 sequences are SGHVS and FQNEAQ. The CDR3 contains 14 residues. V lost 5 bases and J 5 bases, leaving 15 bases between the germline ends.

The genes are TRBV29-1 and TRBJ1-4; D not resolved. This CDR3 has 12 residues. Looked up from germline, CDR1 is SQVTM and CDR2 is ANQGSEA. The ends were cut back, 7 bases at V and 10 bases at J, with 16 bases in the middle. CDR3 residues: CSGTIGEGKLFF. Here the CDR3 DNA reads TGCAGCGGCACAATCGGCGAGGGAAAACTGTTTTTT.

The V call is TRBV9, the J call TRBJ2-1; D possibly corresponds to TRBD2 (5 bases). The CDR3 is 12 amino acids. V was shortened by 4 bases and J by 7 bases, with 9 bases between the two germline ends. The germline gives CDR1 SGDLS, CDR2 YYNGEE. CDR3 nucleotide sequence: TGTGCCAGCAGCCGTTGGAGGAATGAGCAGTTCTTC. It specifies CASSRWRNEQFF.

The chain carries TRBV6-5 and TRBJ1-1, with 7 positions matching TRBD1. The CDR3 extends over 15 amino acids. The germline V gene encodes CDR1 MNHEY and CDR2 SVGAGI. The junction had 8 bases not matched to a gene; V was cut back by 6 bases and J by 1 base. The CDR3 nucleotides read TGTGCCAGCAGATTTACGGACAGGACGAACACTGAAGCTTTCTTT. Translating it yields CASRFTDRTNTEAFF.

The rearrangement links TRBV7-6 to TRBJ2-6; 12 bases are a match to TRBD1. The CDR3 length is 20 residues. The J segment lost 4 bases and the V segment lost 1 base, leaving 11 bases of the junction unmatched. Germline CDR1 and CDR2: SGHVS and FNYEAQ. CDR3 in amino acids: CASSLEILGTGGRGANVLTF. In DNA, the CDR3 is TGTGCCAGCAGCTTAGAAATCTTGGGGACAGGGGGCCGCGGGGCCAACGTCCTGACTTTC.

The chain has TRBV5-4 and TRBJ2-5; TRBD1 aligns across 11 bases. In germline, CDR1 is SGHNT, CDR2 YYREEE (reference sequence). V lost 5 bases to trimming and J lost 5 bases; unmatched junction nucleotides: 8. This CDR3 has 15 amino acids. Written as DNA, the CDR3 is TGTGCCAGCAGTTTCGGACAGGGGGCGTGGGAGACCCAGTACTTC. Translation gives CASSFGQGAWETQYF.

The chain couples TRBV18 to TRBJ2-6, with TRBD1 matching over 7 bases. CDR3 length: 16 residues. Germline-derived CDR1 and CDR2 are KGHSH and LQKENI. With 3 bases clipped from V and 2 bases from J, the junction kept 4 bases outside the gene matches. The CDR3 DNA sequence: TGTGCCAGCTCACCGTTGAGGGGGCCTGGGGCCAACGTCCTGACTTTC. Amino acid sequence: CASSPLRGPGANVLTF.

J is TRBJ2-7 and V is TRBV19; D not certain. Trimming pared 1 base from V and 5 bases from J, leaving 6 bases between. This CDR3 region has 12 residues. Germline CDR1 and CDR2: LNHDA and SQIVND (reference sequence). This CDR3 reads CASSIATNEQYF. DNA of the CDR3: TGTGCCAGTAGTATAGCGACAAACGAGCAGTACTTC.

V and J are TRBV2 and TRBJ2-1; no definite D call. This CDR3 is built from 14 residues. Trimming pared 1 base from V and 0 bases from J, leaving 4 bases between. Germline CDR1 is SNHLY and CDR2 is FYNNEI. The CDR3 DNA follows: TGTGCCAGCAGTGAAGATAGCTCCTACAATGAGCAGTTCTTC. Protein: CASSEDSSYNEQFF.

This chain joins TRBV19 and TRBJ2-1; 9 bases fit TRBD2. The CDR3 length is 15 residues. Trimming took 1 base from V and 9 from J; bases not matched to a gene: 7. CDR1 is LNHDA and CDR2 is SQIVND in the germline V gene (reference sequence). In DNA, the CDR3 is TGTGCCAGTAGTATAGCTCCGCGGGGGGGCGTTGAGCAGTTCTTC. Translation: CASSIAPRGGVEQFF.